This TCR beta chain was identified during a study of blood T cell repertoires in COVID-19. Study information: The United States, Italy and Spain provided the acute and convalescent COVID-19 samples. From T cells, B-cell-depleted T cells, or PBMCs came the material, which was cDNA or gDNA.

Original methodology: Amplification of reference gene primers provided the estimated nucleated cell counts. The data were produced by immunoSEQ multiplex PCR, yet TCRdb's version contains in-frame clones alone and is incomplete. V and J calls plus clone size are reproduced from that table; the DNA served to infer D and trimming. The top ten hold less than 3.5% of the sample, which has 350,000 to 450,000 clones, around 90% seen once. The CDR3 contains 15 residues. From germline, CDR1 is MDHEN and CDR2 SYDVKM. Trimming took 1 base from V and 7 from J; bases not matched to a gene: 9. The specimen was peripheral blood. The source of this sequence is a human donor in a cohort sampled during active COVID-19. This chain uses TRBV28 with TRBJ2-7, with 8 bases matching TRBD1. The CDR3 loop reads CASSLYGQGRREQYF. The CDR3 bases are TGTGCCAGCAGTTTATATGGACAGGGACGACGGGAGCAGTACTTC.